These 19 T cell receptor beta chains share one sample of origin, sequenced in a study of blood T cell repertoires in COVID-19. Sequencing used immunoSEQ multiplex PCR; TCRdb keeps in-frame clones, though not all of them. The table has 200,000 to 250,000 clones, roughly nine tenths seen once; the top ten hold roughly 2%. Sequenced: peripheral blood. All receptors derive from a woman aged 50 to 60 with acute or convalescent COVID-19.

The chain has TRBV7-2 and TRBJ1-1, with 8 nucleotides matching TRBD1. There are 15 residues in the CDR3. With 1 base clipped from V and 9 bases from J, the junction kept 10 bases outside the gene matches. The germline CDR1 and CDR2 sequences are SGHTA and FQGNSA. For the CDR3, the DNA is TGTGCCAGCAGCTTAGTGACAGGGGACTCCTCTAAAGCTTTCTTT. Residues: CASSLVTGDSSKAFF.

The chain links TRBV4-2 to TRBJ1-2; TRBD1 aligns across 9 bases. The V segment lost 1 base and the J segment 6 bases; nucleotides outside the gene matches: 3. The CDR3 totals 14 residues. CDR1 is LGHNA, CDR2 YNFKEQ, per germline. CDR3 DNA sequence: TGTGCCAGCAGCCAAGGGGACAGGGTAGATGGCTACACCTTC. Translation gives CASSQGDRVDGYTF.

The gene calls are TRBV5-5 and TRBJ2-1; TRBD2 aligns across 8 bases. V was clipped by 4 bases and J by 7 bases; unmatched bases: 16. The CDR3 contains 17 residues. Germline CDR1 SGHKS, CDR2 YYEKEE (reference sequence). CDR3 in DNA: TGTGCCAGCAGCCCAGCCTCTGCAGGACTAGCCCTTAATGAGCAGTTCTTC. Encoded protein: CASSPASAGLALNEQFF.

The chain recombines TRBV19 with TRBJ1-5, with 8 bases identical to TRBD1. The CDR3 is 13 residues long. Germline V gives CDR1 LNHDA, CDR2 SQIVND (reference sequence). The junction had 7 bases not matched to a gene; V was cut back by 11 bases and J by 4 bases. DNA for the CDR3: TGTGCCTCCCATGGGACAGGAAATCAGCCCCAGCATTTT. As protein: CASHGTGNQPQHF.

The gene calls are TRBV13 and TRBJ2-1; 14 positions match TRBD2. Per the germline V gene, CDR1 is PRHDT and CDR2 is FYEKMQ (reference sequence). The CDR3 runs to 17 residues. Trimming took 3 bases from V and 9 from J; bases not matched to a gene: 10. The CDR3 protein is CASSFYGTSGRIGEQFF. The CDR3 DNA reads TGTGCCAGCAGCTTTTATGGGACTAGCGGGAGAATCGGTGAGCAGTTCTTC.

This chain links TRBV19 with TRBJ2-1; 12 bases match TRBD2. CDR1 and CDR2 from the germline V gene are LNHDA and SQIVND (reference sequence). J gave up 8 bases and V 4 bases, and 0 bases lay outside the gene matches. This CDR3 is 13 amino acids long. The CDR3 loop reads CASSTSGRDEQFF. CDR3 coding DNA: TGTGCCAGTAGTACTAGCGGGAGGGATGAGCAGTTCTTC.

The chain is built from TRBV6-5 and TRBJ1-1; 12 bases fit TRBD1. Trimming at V came to 4 bases and at J to 5 bases, leaving 2 bases not matched to a gene. This CDR3 has 14 residues. Germline loops: CDR1 MNHEY, CDR2 SVGAGI. As DNA, the CDR3 is TGTGCCAGCAGTTGGGACAGGGGGCAGACTGAAGCTTTCTTT. Its translation is CASSWDRGQTEAFF.

The chain carries TRBV9 and TRBJ2-1; 10 nucleotides match TRBD1. This CDR3 region has 15 residues. Germline values: CDR1 SGDLS, CDR2 YYNGEE. V lost 1 base, J lost 9 bases, and 7 bases stayed unmatched. The CDR3 sequence: CASSVRTGGSGEQFF. The CDR3 DNA is TGTGCCAGCAGCGTACGGACAGGGGGGAGCGGTGAGCAGTTCTTC.

The rearrangement uses TRBV7-9 and TRBJ2-2; 8 bases align to TRBD2. CDR1 is SEHNR, CDR2 FQNEAQ, per germline (reference sequence). The CDR3 sequence is 16 residues long. The trim removed 2 bases at V and 3 bases at J, leaving 5 bases unmatched. The CDR3 region has the DNA TGTGCCAGCAGCTTAAGAGCGGGGGCGGACACCGGGGAGCTGTTTTTT. Protein product: CASSLRAGADTGELFF.

The chain employs TRBV19 and TRBJ1-1; D is ambiguous. Trimming left V 6 bases short and J 3 bases short, with 11 bases between. This CDR3 spans 13 amino acids. Germline V lookup: CDR1 LNHDA, CDR2 SQIVND (reference sequence). The CDR3 bases are TGTGCCAGTAGATCCCCCCTCTACACTGAAGCTTTCTTT. Translated: CASRSPLYTEAFF.

This clone was observed a handful of times. The rearrangement joins TRBV7-9 to TRBJ2-1; 8 bases fit TRBD2. The J segment lost 8 bases and the V segment lost 5 bases, leaving 11 bases of the junction unmatched. Looked up from germline, CDR1 is SEHNR and CDR2 is FQNEAQ (reference sequence). The CDR3 is 15 residues long. The CDR3 reads CASSLLSGGWDEQFF. The CDR3 bases are TGTGCCAGCAGCCTCCTGAGCGGGGGTTGGGATGAGCAGTTCTTC. Looking up the rest from reference TRBV7-9 and TRBJ2-1 gives the full variable domain: DTGVSQNPRHKITKRGQNVTFRCDPISEHNRLYWYRQTLGQGPEFLTYFQNEAQLEKSRLLSDRFSAERPKGSFSTLEIQRTEQGDSAMYLCASSLLSGGWDEQFFGPGTRLTVL.

The gene calls are TRBV6-5 and TRBJ1-6; D is uncertain. V shed 0 bases and J shed 4 bases, with 10 bases lying between them. Germline V gene data show CDR1 as MNHEY and CDR2 as SVGAGI. This CDR3 contains 16 residues. The CDR3 protein is CASSYSQAPYNSPLHF. In DNA, the CDR3 is TGTGCCAGCAGTTACTCCCAGGCGCCTTATAATTCACCCCTCCACTTT.

The table lists this clone with a count of one. This chain uses TRBV14 with TRBJ2-1, with D possibly matching TRBD2 (6 bases). Germline CDR1 is SGHDN and CDR2 is FVKESK. V was clipped by 4 bases and J by 11 bases, with 15 bases between them. The CDR3 covers 13 residues. CDR3 sequence reads: CASSLTAGSQQFF. In nucleotides, the CDR3 is TGTGCCAGCAGCCTGACCGCCGGGAGTCAGCAGTTCTTC.

V is TRBV12-1 and J is TRBJ2-2; no check of the table's D call, TRBD1, against the DNA was made. TRBV12-1 is an annotated pseudogene. CDR3 length: 17 residues. The CDR3 loop is CASSFDRTALNTGELFF. The DNA for the CDR3 is TGTGCCAGCAGCTTTGACCGGACAGCGCTAAACACCGGGGAGCTGTTTTTT.

The chain has TRBV7-2 and TRBJ2-3; TRBD2 is a possible D gene (5 bases). Trimming removed 3 bases at V and 5 bases at J, with 12 bases between. The germline V gene encodes CDR1 SGHTA and CDR2 FQGNSA. The CDR3 is made up of 14 amino acids. The CDR3 region has the DNA TGTGCCAGCAGCTTGAACCCGGGGATAGATACGCAGTATTTT. Translation gives CASSLNPGIDTQYF.

The DNA for the CDR3 is TGCGCCAGCAGTCTAAACGGACAGGGCAATGAGCAGTTCTTC. Residues: CASSLNGQGNEQFF. This sequence joins TRBV5-1 and TRBJ2-1, with 8 bases matching TRBD1. V lost 5 bases and J lost 6; bases outside the gene matches: 7. CDR1 is SGHRS, CDR2 YFSETQ, per germline. This CDR3 spans 14 amino acids. Full variable domain (outside the CDR3, taken from reference TRBV5-1 and TRBJ2-1): KAGVTQTPRYLIKTRGQQVTLSCSPISGHRSVSWYQQTPGQGLQFLFEYFSETQRNKGNFPGRFSGRQFSNSRSEMNVSTLELGDSALYLCASSLNGQGNEQFFGPGTRLTVL.

The chain couples TRBV4-3 to TRBJ2-1; tentative D call: TRBD2 (5 bases). The V and J ends lost 3 bases and 0 bases respectively, with 9 bases between them. CDR3 length: 15 amino acids. Germline V lookup: CDR1 LGHNA, CDR2 YSLEER. CDR3 amino acids: CASSHGGSSYNEQFF. In nucleotides, the CDR3 is TGCGCCAGCAGCCACGGTGGGAGCTCCTACAATGAGCAGTTCTTC.

The chain carries TRBV4-3 and TRBJ1-1; the match to TRBD1 covers 7 bases. V gave up 2 bases and J gave up 2 bases; unmatched junction bases: 2. CDR3 size: 14 residues. The germline V gene encodes CDR1 LGHNA and CDR2 YSLEER. The CDR3 DNA is TGCGCCAGCAGCCAACAGGGGGACAACACTGAAGCTTTCTTT. Amino acid sequence: CASSQQGDNTEAFF.

The chain carries TRBV12-5 and TRBJ2-7, with D possibly TRBD2 on 6 matching bases. From germline, CDR1 is LGHNT and CDR2 FRNRAP. V was pared by 5 bases and J by 4 bases, with 9 bases between. The CDR3 consists of 12 residues. DNA of the CDR3: TGTGCTAGTGGTGCCCGGGAGTACGAGCAGTACTTC. Translation gives CASGAREYEQYF.